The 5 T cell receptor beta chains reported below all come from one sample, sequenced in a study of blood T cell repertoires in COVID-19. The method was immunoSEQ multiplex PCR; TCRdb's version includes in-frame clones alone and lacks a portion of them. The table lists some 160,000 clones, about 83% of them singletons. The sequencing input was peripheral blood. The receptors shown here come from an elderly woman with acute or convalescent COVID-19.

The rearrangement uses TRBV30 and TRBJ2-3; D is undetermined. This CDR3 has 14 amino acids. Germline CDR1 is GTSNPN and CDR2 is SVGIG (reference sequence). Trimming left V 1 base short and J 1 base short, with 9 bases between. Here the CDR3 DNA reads TGTGCCTGGAGTGGGGCCGGTGGCACAGATACGCAGTATTTT. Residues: CAWSGAGGTDTQYF.

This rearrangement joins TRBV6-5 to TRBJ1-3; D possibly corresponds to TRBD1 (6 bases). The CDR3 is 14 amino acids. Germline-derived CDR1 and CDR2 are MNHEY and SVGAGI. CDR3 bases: TGTGCTACTGAGCTGGGGGCGGCTGGAAACACCATATATTTT. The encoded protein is CATELGAAGNTIYF.

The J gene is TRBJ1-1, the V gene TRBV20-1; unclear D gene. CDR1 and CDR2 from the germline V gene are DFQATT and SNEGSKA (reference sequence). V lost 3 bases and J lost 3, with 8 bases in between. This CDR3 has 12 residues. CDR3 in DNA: TGCAGTGCTAGTTACGGGTACACTGAAGCTTTCTTT. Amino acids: CSASYGYTEAFF.

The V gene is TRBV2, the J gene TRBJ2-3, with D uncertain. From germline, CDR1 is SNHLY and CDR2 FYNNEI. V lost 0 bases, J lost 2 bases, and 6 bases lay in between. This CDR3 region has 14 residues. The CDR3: CASSEALFTDTQYF. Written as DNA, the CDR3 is TGTGCCAGCAGTGAAGCGCTATTCACAGATACGCAGTATTTT.

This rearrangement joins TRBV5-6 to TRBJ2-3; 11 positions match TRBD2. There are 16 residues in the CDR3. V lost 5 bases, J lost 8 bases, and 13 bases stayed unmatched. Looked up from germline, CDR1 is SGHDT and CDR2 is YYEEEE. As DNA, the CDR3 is TGTGCCAGCAGTACGGGACTAGCGGATTCCCTTGGTACGCAGTATTTT. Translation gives CASSTGLADSLGTQYF.